This TCR beta chain was sequenced during a study of blood T cell repertoires in COVID-19. With V trimmed by 2 bases and J by 1 base, 2 bases remained unmatched. The CDR3 runs to 15 residues. Looked up from germline, CDR1 is SGHDT and CDR2 is YYEEEE. In the original workflow: Counts of nucleated cells, estimated from reference gene primer amplification, were obtained. Profiled with immunoSEQ multiplex PCR; TCRdb holds only in-frame clones, not every one. V, J and clone size are those of that table, while D and trimming were read from the DNA. This table holds roughly 100,000 clones, roughly 76% found once.

Sequencing was done on a sample of peripheral blood. This rearrangement joins TRBV5-6 to TRBJ1-5, with 8 bases lining up with TRBD1. The TCR was taken from a woman between 65 and 79 years old with acute or convalescent COVID-19. The CDR3 sequence: CASSLGQGSNQPQHF. CDR3 coding DNA: TGTGCCAGCAGCTTAGGACAGGGAAGCAATCAGCCCCAGCATTTT.